The T cell receptor (beta chain) described here comes from a study of T cell responses to AZD1222 COVID-19 vaccine. TCRdb's table, derived via immunoSEQ multiplex PCR, lists solely in-frame clones and lacks some. The table records 65,000 to 100,000 clones, around nine tenths of them present only once. General study findings and limits: Baseline antibody screening turned up just a handful of seropositive AZD1222 recipients. Spike-specific TCR breadth and depth grew following two AZD1222 doses. Within unmutated variant regions lay the reported targets of nearly half of spike-specific TCRs. It should be noted that donors were predominantly white British and more often female, and clonal diversity was possibly underestimated.

A single count supports this clone. The antigen remains unidentified. The V segment lost 6 bases and the J segment 6 bases; nucleotides outside the gene matches: 12. This CDR3 comprises 15 residues. CDR1 is LNHDA, CDR2 SQIVND, per germline (reference sequence). Source: peripheral blood, taken 28 days after the second AZD1222 dose. The receptor's source is an adult who received the AZD1222 COVID-19 vaccine. The genes are TRBV19 and TRBJ1-1; 8 bases match TRBD1. CDR3 coding DNA: TGTGCCAGTAGGAAGCAACAGGGGGTTGGTTCTGAAGCTTTCTTT. This encodes CASRKQQGVGSEAFF.